This TCR beta chain was obtained from a study of monozygotic twins with inflammatory bowel disease. For each CDR3 protein, TCRdb gives one entry from its re-call of the 5' RACE reads, without DNA. The sample data list 300,000 to 350,000 distinct CDR3 sequences. Sequenced: blood. The clonotype comes from a human donor with ulcerative colitis or Crohn's disease, or a healthy co-twin of an affected twin (not recorded which).

The CDR3 is CASSQVGGDRGPKNIQYF. The chain uses TRBV4-1 and TRBJ2-4; the D call of TRBD1 rests on TCRdb alone, since no DNA is present to check it. The length of the CDR3 is 18 residues. Germline assignment: CDR1 MGHRA and CDR2 YSYEKL.